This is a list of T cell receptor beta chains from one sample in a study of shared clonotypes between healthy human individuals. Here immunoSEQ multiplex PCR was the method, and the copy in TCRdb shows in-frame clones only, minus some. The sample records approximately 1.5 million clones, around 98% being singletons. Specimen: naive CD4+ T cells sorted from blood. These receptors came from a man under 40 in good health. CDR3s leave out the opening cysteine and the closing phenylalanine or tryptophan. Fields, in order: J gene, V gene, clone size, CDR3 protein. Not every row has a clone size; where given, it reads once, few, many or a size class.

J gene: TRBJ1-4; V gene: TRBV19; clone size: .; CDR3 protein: ASSRPARNEKLF
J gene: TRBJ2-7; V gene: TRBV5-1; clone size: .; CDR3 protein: ASSLGSSGASYEQY
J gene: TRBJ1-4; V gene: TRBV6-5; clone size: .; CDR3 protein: ASKSHNEKLF
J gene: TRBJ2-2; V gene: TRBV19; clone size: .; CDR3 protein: ASSIGTGELF
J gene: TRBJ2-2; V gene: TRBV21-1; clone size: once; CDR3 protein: ASSLREGTGVETGELF
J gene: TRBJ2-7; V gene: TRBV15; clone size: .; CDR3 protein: ATSRGQMGLSYEQY
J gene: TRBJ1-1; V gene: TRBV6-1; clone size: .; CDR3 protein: ASSELGAMNTEAF
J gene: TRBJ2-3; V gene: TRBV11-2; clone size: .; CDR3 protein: ASSLGTLSTDTQY
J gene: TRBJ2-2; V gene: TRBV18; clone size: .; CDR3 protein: ASSPMGQPNTGELF
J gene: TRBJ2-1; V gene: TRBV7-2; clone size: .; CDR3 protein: ASSPRDSPNNEQF
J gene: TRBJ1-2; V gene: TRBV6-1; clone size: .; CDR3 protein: ATYPGWLNYGYT
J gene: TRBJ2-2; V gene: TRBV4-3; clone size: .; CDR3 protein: ASSLLAEPNTGELF
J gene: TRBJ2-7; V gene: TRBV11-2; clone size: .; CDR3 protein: ASSLGLSSYEQY
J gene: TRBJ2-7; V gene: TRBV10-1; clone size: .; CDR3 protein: ASSDSWRYEQY
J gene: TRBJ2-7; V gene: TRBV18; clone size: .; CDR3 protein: ASSPGTGYEQY
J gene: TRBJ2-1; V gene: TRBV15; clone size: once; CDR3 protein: ATRGRGLAGELYNEQF
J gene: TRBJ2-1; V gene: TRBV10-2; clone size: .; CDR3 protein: ASSEWLAGFYNEQF
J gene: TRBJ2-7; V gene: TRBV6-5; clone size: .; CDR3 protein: ASTQGGLSSYEQY
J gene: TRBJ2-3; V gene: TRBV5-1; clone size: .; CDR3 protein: ASSPTESGTDTQY
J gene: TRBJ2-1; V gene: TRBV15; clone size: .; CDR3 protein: ATSLRTGWGNEQF
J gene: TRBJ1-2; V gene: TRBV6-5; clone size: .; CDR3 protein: ASSHYRGANYGYT
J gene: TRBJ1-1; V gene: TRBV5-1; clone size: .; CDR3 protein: ASSYQGRLDTEAF
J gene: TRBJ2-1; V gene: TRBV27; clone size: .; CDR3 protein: ASSLSGPGPTLRNEQF
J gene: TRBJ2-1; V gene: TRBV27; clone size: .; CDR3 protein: ASSSRRAGTRSF
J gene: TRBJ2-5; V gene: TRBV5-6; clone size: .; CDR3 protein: ASSLVGGETQY
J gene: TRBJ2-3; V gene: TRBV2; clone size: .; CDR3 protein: ASSEAQGLPSTDTQY
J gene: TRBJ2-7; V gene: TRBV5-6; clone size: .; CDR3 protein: ASSTLRDATYEQY
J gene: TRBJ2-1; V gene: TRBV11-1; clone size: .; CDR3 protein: ASSLGGIGLPYNEQF
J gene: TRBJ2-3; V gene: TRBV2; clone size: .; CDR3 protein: ASSEDGTATDTQY
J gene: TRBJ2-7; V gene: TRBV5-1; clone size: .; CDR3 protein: ASSRTSGSGYEQY
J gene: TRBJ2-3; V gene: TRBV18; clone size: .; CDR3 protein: ASSPLVGHTDTQY
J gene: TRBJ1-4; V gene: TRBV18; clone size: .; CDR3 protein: ASSRARDEKLF
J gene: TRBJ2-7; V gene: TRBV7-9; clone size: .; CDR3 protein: ASSRDRETYEQY
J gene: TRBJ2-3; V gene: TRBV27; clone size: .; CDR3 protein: ASRVGTSGRAGADTQY
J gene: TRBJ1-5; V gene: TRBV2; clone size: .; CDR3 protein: ASSEVGHSNQPQH
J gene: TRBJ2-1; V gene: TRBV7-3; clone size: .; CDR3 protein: ASSLGSSLNEQF
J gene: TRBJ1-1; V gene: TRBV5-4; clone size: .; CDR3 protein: ASSLSAGDTEAF
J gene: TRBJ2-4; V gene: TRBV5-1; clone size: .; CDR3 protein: ASSGDSDLAKNIQY
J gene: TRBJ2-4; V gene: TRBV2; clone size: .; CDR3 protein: ASSEGTGTGVLRAKNIQY
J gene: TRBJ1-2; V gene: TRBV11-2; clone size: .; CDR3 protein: ASSPTVATGGYT
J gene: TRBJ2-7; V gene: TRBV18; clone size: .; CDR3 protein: ASSDVQGMTYEQY
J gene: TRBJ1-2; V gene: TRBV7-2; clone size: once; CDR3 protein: ASSLDRGGSYGYT
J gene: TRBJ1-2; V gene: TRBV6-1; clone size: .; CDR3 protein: ASRDSTNYGYT
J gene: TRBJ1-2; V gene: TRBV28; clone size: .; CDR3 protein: ASSLGGYGYT
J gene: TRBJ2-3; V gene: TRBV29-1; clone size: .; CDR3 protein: SVAGTLTDTQY
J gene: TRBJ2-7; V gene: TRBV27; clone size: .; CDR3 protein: ASSLSGRLTYEQY
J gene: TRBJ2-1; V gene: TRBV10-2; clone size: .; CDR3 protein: ASRILGTKVDEQF
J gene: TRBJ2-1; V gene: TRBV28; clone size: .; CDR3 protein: ASSWDRARNEQF
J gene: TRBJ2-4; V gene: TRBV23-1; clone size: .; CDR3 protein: ASSQSRDVLAKNIQY
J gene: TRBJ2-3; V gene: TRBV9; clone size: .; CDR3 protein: ASSVGGNSQDTQY
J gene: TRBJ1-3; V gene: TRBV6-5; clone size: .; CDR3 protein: ASSPRHRMGNTIY
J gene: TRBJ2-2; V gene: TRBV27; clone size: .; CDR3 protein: ASSFGGQNTGELF
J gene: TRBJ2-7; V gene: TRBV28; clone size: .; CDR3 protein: ASSLWTGRNEQY
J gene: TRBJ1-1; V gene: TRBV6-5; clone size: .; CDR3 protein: ASRRKQNTEAF
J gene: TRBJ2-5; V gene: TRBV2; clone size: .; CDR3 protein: ASRGQEETQY
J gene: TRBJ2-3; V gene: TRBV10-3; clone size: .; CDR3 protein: AISEGRTDTQY
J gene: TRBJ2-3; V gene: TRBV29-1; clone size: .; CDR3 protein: SVDRGADTQY
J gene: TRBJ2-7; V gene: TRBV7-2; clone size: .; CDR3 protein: ASSLVGGGEQY
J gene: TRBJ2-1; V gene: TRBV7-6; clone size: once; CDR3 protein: ASSLLVSGYNEQF